This T cell receptor (beta chain) appears in the sequencing data of a study of shared clonotypes between healthy human individuals (dated by TCRdb to between 2020 and 2021). With respect to the entire study: Three men and two women, aged 18 to 49 years, made up the cohort. Per donor, three plates each were used for CD4 naive and CD4 memory, two for CD8 naive, and one for CD8 memory. To estimate repertoire size and how much clonotype sharing occurs between individuals, the study deeply sequenced the blood TCR repertoires of five healthy adults. Libraries were prepared and TCR repertoires were sequenced by different laboratories using diverse techniques, in order to increase sequencing depth and limit assay-specific biases. Each donor's leukapheresis produced roughly between roughly 0.85 and 10 billion PBMCs.

A word on this clone: Its cognate antigen has yet to be identified. Per-base qualities were not stored, and no clone one base away is much larger.

For CDR1 and CDR2, the germline V gene lists SGHDN and FVKESK. Its CDR3 holds 15 amino acids, cysteine through phenylalanine. The CDR3 DNA has 45 bases and is translated from base 1. Cut back by 0 bases and 4 bases, the V and J ends lie 11 bases apart. CD8 naive samples were CD45RO-negative cells positively selected for CCR7, giving a CD45RA+CCR7+ population that excluded TemRA cells. Healthy HIV-negative adults with no recently reported acute infections or vaccinations were included as donors. Only Caucasian adults living in Nashville, Tennessee, USA were represented among the donors. Blood was collected by leukapheresis, and PBMCs were isolated by Ficoll-Histopaque density gradient centrifugation and then cryopreserved in liquid nitrogen vapor phase. Analytical flow cytometry was used to check the purity and quantity of each magnetically sorted T cell population. Genomic DNA was isolated from every sorted fraction and measured by UV absorbance on a Nanodrop 2000c.

Beyond this particular receptor, the publication reports: Across four donors, about 5.2% of naive CD4, approximately 4% of naive CD8, 2.3% of memory CD4, and approximately 0.4% of memory CD8 clonotypes were shared. The small number of donors limited the genetic and exposure-history diversity represented. Incomplete sequencing was indicated by rarefaction of sorted-subset datasets, despite the large sequencing depth. Larger estimated clonotype richness was generally found for naive subsets than for memory subsets. Pairwise subsampling indicated that sequencing depth was expected to affect the degree of clonotype sharing among donors. Sampling was limited to blood, and TCR repertoires in tissue likely differ from TCR repertoires in blood. Clonotypes shared by all four sorted-subset donors showed higher generation probabilities than non-shared clonotypes.

Using the deep immunoSEQ assay, multiplex PCR amplified TCR CDR3 regions from genomic DNA. Genomic DNA extracted from each cell subset was distributed evenly over all wells of several immunoSEQ 96-well plates, and each plate served as one replicate. For sorted subsets, approximately 210 ng of genomic DNA, equivalent to 25,000 to 35,000 T cell genomes, went into each replicate PCR. Purified libraries were quantified with a Qubit 3.0 fluorometer, sized on a Bioanalyzer 2100, and re-quantified with the KAPA Library Quantification kit. Each immunoSEQ 96-well plate was sequenced on its own single-read 150-cycle Illumina NextSeq 550 flow cell. Under the source paper's analysis protocol: Because the immunoSEQ output held only junctional sequences and lacked quality scores, the filtering could not match the filtering applied to full-length reads. To assign V/J genes and CDR3, sequences were annotated against IMGT germline references using PyIR, a Python wrapper for IgBLAST v1.9. Reads were removed for weak V/J assignments (E-value above 1e-6), missing CDR3, stop codons, out-of-frame junctions, or ambiguous translated residues. V3J clonotypes were defined as sequences sharing the same inferred V gene, J gene, and CDR3 amino acid sequence. Percentage overlap between repertoires was computed as shared unique clonotypes divided by the size of the smaller repertoire. Three approaches were used to assess repertoire richness: RTK rarefaction, the Chao1 estimator, and Recon v2.1 estimates of unobserved clonotypes. Generation probabilities for all TCRbeta clonotypes obtained by the gDNA method from several donors were computed using OLGA. TCRdb stores this immuneACCESS table with in-frame sequences only. Part of the clones is absent; in the studies checked, under half of the shortfall reflects unresolved V genes, and no reason is known for the rest. That table is the source of V, J and clone size, and D and trimming were worked out from the DNA. The sample table lists under 700,000 clones, around 96% of them with a count of one. Approximately 0.11% of the sample is in the top ten clones.

The TCR sequence derives from a woman aged 25 to 39 in good health. Sample: naive CD8+ T cells sorted from blood. In light of the paper, this sample's cell subset or site label describes: CD45RA+CCR7+. This chain joins TRBV14 to TRBJ2-3, with an unclear D gene assignment. The CDR3 has the sequence CASSQDGIASDTQYF. The DNA reads TGTGCCAGCAGCCAAGATGGGATCGCGTCAGATACGCAGTATTTT.